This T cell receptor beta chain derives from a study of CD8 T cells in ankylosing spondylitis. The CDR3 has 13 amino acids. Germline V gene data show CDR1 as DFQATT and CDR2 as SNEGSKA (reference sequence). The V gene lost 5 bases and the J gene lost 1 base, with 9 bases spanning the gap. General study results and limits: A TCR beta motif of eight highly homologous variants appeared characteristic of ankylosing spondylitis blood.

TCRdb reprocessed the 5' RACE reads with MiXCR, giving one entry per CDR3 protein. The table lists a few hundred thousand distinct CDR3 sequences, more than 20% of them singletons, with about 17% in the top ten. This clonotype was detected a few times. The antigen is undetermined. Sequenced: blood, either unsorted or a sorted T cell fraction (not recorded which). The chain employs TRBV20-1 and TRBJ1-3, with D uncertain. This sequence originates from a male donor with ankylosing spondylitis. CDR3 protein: CSALFRSGNTIYF. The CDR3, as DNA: TGCAGTGCTCTCTTCCGGTCTGGAAACACCATATATTTT.